This is a list of T cell receptor beta chains from one sample in a study of blood T cell repertoires in COVID-19. The data were produced by immunoSEQ multiplex PCR, yet TCRdb's version contains in-frame clones alone and is incomplete. The table lists about 34,000 clones, over 90% of them singletons. The sample was peripheral blood. Receptors originate from a human donor in a cohort sampled during active COVID-19. The CDR3 runs from the conserved cysteine through the conserved F or W.

>14|TRBJ1-2|TRBV6-5
CASSPGQANYGYTF
>15|TRBJ2-1|TRBV27
CASAGLLSSYNEQFF
>15|TRBJ1-6|TRBV28
CASREETGDYSPLHF
>16|TRBJ2-1|TRBV7-3
CASSLTGTGGWNEQFF
>14|TRBJ2-1|TRBV2
CASSAERGGDEQFF
>17|TRBJ2-5|TRBV10-3
CAIKESGDYQYQETQYF
>17|TRBJ1-6|TRBV3-1/TRBV3-2
CASSQVTHRGSNSPLHF
>11|TRBJ2-5|TRBV12-3/TRBV12-4
CASSTGETQYF
>14|TRBJ1-1|TRBV21-1
CARGGDRANTEAFF
>12|TRBJ2-1|TRBV5-1
CASGQKYNEQFF
>16|TRBJ2-5|TRBV4-1
CASSQDPAGNQETQYF
>17|TRBJ2-3|TRBV2
CASRGLSREASTDTQYF
>13|TRBJ2-7|TRBV5-4
CASSSGLAGGLYF
>17|TRBJ2-7|TRBV6-7
CASSYPGLAGISYEQYF
>14|TRBJ1-2|TRBV15
CATSSRTGGYGYTF
>15|TRBJ2-1|TRBV19
CASSIGDRQDNEQFF
>15|TRBJ2-3|TRBV7-9
CASSLTSGKGDTQYF
>17|TRBJ1-5|TRBV19
CASSIKLGTGGNQPQHF
>15|TRBJ2-1|TRBV7-8
CASSPSRVDHNEQFF
>14|TRBJ1-2|TRBV19
CASSTHDTPYGYTF
>18|TRBJ2-7|TRBV4-1
CASSQAGLATQWGYEQYF
>13|TRBJ1-4|TRBV6-6
CASSSTDLEKLFF
>15|TRBJ1-1|TRBV7-9
CASSLEGASGTEAFF
>16|TRBJ1-4|TRBV18
CASSRALIATNEKLFF
>16|TRBJ2-3|TRBV7-9
CASSPSGGAGSDTQYF
>14|TRBJ1-2|TRBV30
CAWSKGALNYGYTF
>15|TRBJ1-2|TRBV7-9
CASSLAGQGIYGYTF
>16|TRBJ1-1|TRBV5-4
CASSLFGQAMNTEAFF
>14|TRBJ1-6|TRBV5-1
CASSRDRDGTPLHF
>15|TRBJ2-1|TRBV11-2
CASSLAGASYNEQFF
>17|TRBJ1-5|TRBV21-1
CAIIVPRGGNRNQPQHF
>11|TRBJ2-7|TRBV29-1
CSVEDRVEQYF
>16|TRBJ2-3|TRBV27
CASSYATSGGTDTQYF
>15|TRBJ1-1|TRBV2
CASSEDAGVSPEAFF
>13|TRBJ2-7|TRBV7-6
CASSLGTAYEQYF
>14|TRBJ2-1|TRBV7-8
CASSRRDYNNEQFF
>13|TRBJ1-5|TRBV27
CASSSGWNQPQHF
>15|TRBJ2-7|TRBV7-9
CASSPPGQGRHEQYF
>16|TRBJ1-2|TRBV11-1
CASSPTAGAESYGYTF
>18|TRBJ2-7|TRBV6-1
CASSEGIPPGWGAYEQYF
>15|TRBJ2-7|TRBV5-4
CASSLGTSGSNEQYF
>15|TRBJ1-2|TRBV7-9
CASSAIKAEGDGYTF
>16|TRBJ2-7|TRBV5-5
CASSPPGREDIHEQYF
>14|TRBJ1-2|TRBV3-1/TRBV3-2
CASSQDPRGDGYTF
>14|TRBJ1-1|TRBV5-4
CASSPPGQGAEAFF
>14|TRBJ2-7|TRBV4-1
CASSQREGVYEQYF
>14|TRBJ2-3|TRBV4-1
CASSLGTNTDTQYF
>16|TRBJ1-2|TRBV9
CASSVGPGQGSYGYTF
>15|TRBJ1-5|TRBV15
CATSRDGTLNQPQHF
>12|TRBJ2-7|TRBV5-1
CASSFQGTEQYF
>12|TRBJ1-2|TRBV6-1
CASSEGIPGYTF
>14|TRBJ1-1|TRBV6-5
CASSSGQLNTEAFF
>15|TRBJ2-3|TRBV2
CASRPGLASTDTQYF
>17|TRBJ2-7|TRBV5-1
CASSSRAAGLNLYEQYF